Shown below are 31 T cell receptor beta chains from a single sample sequenced in a study of blood T cells in healthy people across ages. PCR was performed a second time for roughly 7 to 12 cycles using a sample-barcoded 5' primer and a J-beta primer mix. In TCRdb, the 5' RACE reads were re-called with MiXCR into one record per CDR3 protein. The sample carries some 900,000 distinct CDR3 sequences, under 35% recorded once. The sample comprised blood. The receptors were sampled from a woman older than 75 in good health.

The CDR3 is CASSSPGSPGYGYTF. In nucleotides, the CDR3 is TGTGCCAGCAGCTCCCCCGGCAGTCCGGGCTATGGCTACACCTTC. The chain carries TRBV7-2 and TRBJ1-2; D unclear. Trimming removed 4 bases at V and 4 bases at J, with 16 bases between. Germline-derived CDR1 and CDR2 are SGHTA and FQGNSA. This CDR3 region has 15 residues.

This clonotype was picked up many times. The chain has TRBV29-1 and TRBJ2-5, with unresolved D. The CDR3 loop spans 13 amino acids. With 5 bases removed from V and 2 bases from J, the gap between germline ends came to 12 bases. The V gene's germline CDR1 is SQVTM and CDR2 ANQGSEA. CDR3 coding DNA: TGCAGCGTTAGGGCAGCTCCACAAGAGACCCAGTACTTC. Protein sequence: CSVRAAPQETQYF.

This clonotype was detected ten times or more. The chain is built from TRBV11-2 and TRBJ2-1; 9 bases map to TRBD2. Germline V gene lookup returns CDR1 SGHAT and CDR2 FQNNGV. Trimming at V came to 4 bases and at J to 7 bases, leaving 14 bases not matched to a gene. The CDR3 contains 17 residues. The CDR3 here is CASSSYPRGGARNEQFF. In DNA form, the CDR3 reads TGTGCCAGCAGCTCTTACCCACGCGGGGGGGCTAGGAATGAGCAGTTCTTC.

The rearrangement uses TRBV20-1 and TRBJ2-2; 8 bases are shared with TRBD2. CDR3 length: 16 residues. Germline V gene sequence: CDR1 DFQATT, CDR2 SNEGSKA (reference sequence). The V and J ends lost 3 bases and 1 base, in that order; junction bases with no gene match: 7. The chain's CDR3 is CSASSGLGRNTGELFF. The CDR3 DNA is TGCAGTGCTAGTTCGGGACTAGGGAGGAACACCGGGGAGCTGTTTTTT.

This clonotype was recorded many times. This rearrangement joins TRBV28 to TRBJ1-2, with a weak D call TRBD1 (6 bases). CDR1 and CDR2 (germline): MDHEN, SYDVKM. CDR3 length: 13 residues. V lost 2 bases, J lost 6 bases, and 10 bases lay in between. The CDR3 DNA sequence: TGTGCCAGCAGTTTAGGGGGGCGTGATGGCTACACCTTC. It encodes CASSLGGRDGYTF.

The chain combines TRBV2 with TRBJ2-3; D gene ambiguous. Germline V gene lookup returns CDR1 SNHLY and CDR2 FYNNEI. Trimming left V 4 bases short and J 1 base short, with 12 bases between. CDR3 length: 15 residues. CDR3 DNA: TGTGCCAGCAGTGCCCTAGGCACCCGCACAGATACGCAGTATTTT. Translated: CASSALGTRTDTQYF.

The genes are TRBV5-1 and TRBJ2-1, with D hard to call. The J call is doubtful: the DNA matches TRBJ2-7 better. Germline CDR1 reads SGHRS; CDR2 reads YFSETQ. The CDR3 sequence is 15 residues long. The CDR3 DNA is TGCGCCAGCAGCTTGGAACAGAGCTCCTACAATGAGCAGTACTTC. Residues: CASSLEQSSYNEQYF.

The chain joins TRBV7-8 to TRBJ1-4; 8 nucleotides align to TRBD1. The V gene end was trimmed by 7 bases and the J gene end by 5 bases; junction bases not matched to a gene: 6. CDR1 is SGHVS and CDR2 is FQNEAQ in the germline V gene. This CDR3 has 14 amino acids. CDR3 DNA sequence: TGTGCCAGCACCGGACAGGGTCCAAATGAAAAACTGTTTTTT. Its protein product is CASTGQGPNEKLFF.

The sample holds many counts of this clonotype. The chain combines TRBV7-9 with TRBJ1-2; a possible D gene is TRBD1 (5 bases). Per the germline V gene, CDR1 is SEHNR and CDR2 is FQNEAQ (reference sequence). V gave up 5 bases and J gave up 4 bases, with 20 bases separating them. The CDR3 is 16 amino acids. The CDR3 spells CASSRTQGGDFYGYTF. The CDR3 coding sequence is TGTGCCAGCAGCCGTACGCAGGGTGGGGACTTCTATGGCTACACCTTC.

Many counts were recorded for this clonotype. V is TRBV5-1 and J is TRBJ2-2; no definite D call. Germline CDR1 SGHRS, CDR2 YFSETQ. The CDR3 extends over 15 amino acids. The germline V and J ends were trimmed by 0 bases and 7 bases, with 13 bases remaining between them. In DNA, the CDR3 is TGCGCCAGCAGCTTGGTCAGTCAGTTCATCGGGGAGCTGTTTTTT. This codes for CASSLVSQFIGELFF.

This rearrangement joins TRBV6-1 to TRBJ2-2; 16 positions agree with TRBD2. Per germline, CDR1 MNHNS and CDR2 SASEGT. CDR3 length: 18 residues. V lost 7 bases to trimming and J lost 6 bases; unmatched junction nucleotides: 11. For the CDR3, the DNA is TGTGCCAGCAACGACCCGGGACTAGCGGGGGGGCCTCCCGGGGAGCTGTTTTTT. This encodes CASNDPGLAGGPPGELFF.

Concerning this clonotype: Since a much larger clone is just one base distant, this may be a read error. V is TRBV29-1 and J is TRBJ1-5; D gene uncertain. CDR3 length: 13 amino acids. Per the germline V gene, CDR1 is SQVTM and CDR2 is ANQGSEA. Here the CDR3 DNA reads TGCAGCGTTAAAGAGGAGGCCGGACAGCCCCAGCATTTT. Protein: CSVKEEAGQPQHF.

This clonotype came up a few times. The chain links TRBV7-2 to TRBJ2-7, with D unresolved. The CDR3 is 14 residues long. Germline V gene lookup returns CDR1 SGHTA and CDR2 FQGNSA. Trimming took 1 base from V and 1 from J, leaving 8 bases between them. DNA of the CDR3: TGTGCCAGCAGCTTAGGGGTTAGATCCTACGAGCAGTACTTC. This sequence encodes CASSLGVRSYEQYF.

Many counts were recorded for this clonotype. DNA for the CDR3: TGTGCCAGCAGCTTCTGGGGGGGACTCTCAGATACGCAGTATTTT. Encoded protein: CASSFWGGLSDTQYF. The chain employs TRBV7-2 and TRBJ2-3; TRBD2 aligns across 7 bases. V dropped 3 bases and J dropped 4; count of bases not matched to a gene: 7. Per the germline V gene, CDR1 is SGHTA and CDR2 is FQGNSA. CDR3 length: 15 residues.

This clonotype was picked up many times. The gene calls are TRBV7-2 and TRBJ2-6; D is possibly TRBD2 (7 bases). V lost 0 bases and J lost 0, with 9 bases in between. Germline CDR1 reads SGHTA; CDR2 reads FQGNSA. This CDR3 has 17 amino acids. The CDR3 is CASSLAGGASGANVLTF. The CDR3 bases are TGTGCCAGCAGCTTAGCAGGGGGGGCCTCTGGGGCCAACGTCCTGACTTTC.

V usage is TRBV11-2 and J usage is TRBJ2-5; D is undetermined. V dropped 7 bases and J dropped 2 bases, with 14 bases sitting between them. The germline CDR1 and CDR2 sequences are SGHAT and FQNNGV. The CDR3 consists of 14 residues. The CDR3 DNA sequence: TGTGCCAGCAACCCTGGGTTTTCTCAAGAGACCCAGTACTTC. Its translation is CASNPGFSQETQYF. The variable domain in full, with the rest retrieved from reference TRBV11-2 and TRBJ2-5, is EAGVAQSPRYKIIEKRQSVAFWCNPISGHATLYWYQQILGQGPKLLIQFQNNGVVDDSQLPKDRFSAERLKGVDSTLKIQPAKLEDSAVYLCASNPGFSQETQYFGPGTRLLVL.

This clonotype was found a few times. A clone one base away is much larger, so this may be a read error. The chain joins TRBV7-2 to TRBJ2-4; 13 nucleotides match TRBD2. This CDR3 has 15 amino acids. After removal of 3 bases from V and 5 bases from J, the junction contained 1 base not matched to a gene. Germline V CDR1 and CDR2: SGHTA, FQGNSA. The CDR3 bases are TGTGCCAGCAGCTTGACTAGCGGGAGGCAAAACATTCAGTACTTC. Its translation: CASSLTSGRQNIQYF.

This clonotype appeared many times. The genes are TRBV7-6 and TRBJ2-3; 9 positions match TRBD1. Germline trimming cut 5 bases from V and 5 bases from J; bases unmatched to any gene: 5. Per germline, CDR1 SGHVS and CDR2 FNYEAQ. There are 14 residues in the CDR3. As DNA, the CDR3 is TGTGCCAGCAGCCCCCGACAGGGGGGAGATACGCAGTATTTT. Protein product: CASSPRQGGDTQYF.

Note on this clonotype: A much larger clone differs from this one at a single base, so this may be a read error. J is TRBJ1-2 and V is TRBV29-1, with D perhaps matching TRBD1 (5 bases). The CDR3 has 14 amino acids. Germline V gene data show CDR1 as SQVTM and CDR2 as ANQGSEA. The DNA of the CDR3 is TGCAGCGTTGAAGATTCTGACAGTCTCTATGGCTGCACCTTC. It translates to CSVEDSDSLYGCTF.

This clonotype was recorded at least ten times. The CDR3 region is CSARMASYGYTF. Written as DNA, the CDR3 is TGCAGTGCTAGGATGGCAAGCTATGGCTACACCTTC. The V gene is TRBV20-1, the J gene TRBJ1-2; D is undetermined. Trimming took 3 bases from V and 4 from J, leaving 9 bases between them. CDR1 is DFQATT and CDR2 is SNEGSKA in the germline V gene (reference sequence). There are 12 residues in the CDR3.

This clonotype occurred many times. A much more abundant neighbour one base away suggests this may be a read error. The chain recombines TRBV6-6 with TRBJ2-1; D remains ambiguous. Trimming took off 2 bases at V and 7 bases at J, with 6 bases between the two ends. The CDR3 runs 12 residues. Germline V gives CDR1 MNHNY, CDR2 SVGAGI (reference sequence). DNA of the CDR3: TGTGCCAGCAGTTACGTGGGGAATGAGCAGTTCTTC. Its translation: CASSYVGNEQFF.

This clonotype was seen at least ten times. This chain links TRBV10-3 with TRBJ1-2; D remains unclear. Germline CDR1 is ENHRY and CDR2 is SYGVKD. The V gene lost 6 bases and the J gene lost 5 bases, with 13 bases spanning the gap. The CDR3 is 13 residues long. CDR3 bases: TGTGCCATCAGCGAAAAGGTTGTTTATGGCTACACCTTC. Its protein product is CAISEKVVYGYTF.

This clonotype has just a few counts. The chain employs TRBV19 and TRBJ2-2; no definite D call. Per the germline V gene, CDR1 is LNHDA and CDR2 is SQIVND (reference sequence). The CDR3 has 13 amino acids. V dropped 5 bases and J dropped 4 bases, with 8 bases sitting between them. Written as DNA, the CDR3 is TGTGCCAGTAGTGAGAGTTTCACCGGGGAGCTGTTTTTT. It is translated as CASSESFTGELFF.

In its sample, this clonotype was seen many times. The chain recombines TRBV20-1 with TRBJ2-1, with D possibly matching TRBD1 (5 bases). Trimming cost V 0 bases and J 5 bases, with 11 bases left between them. Germline V CDR1 and CDR2: DFQATT, SNEGSKA (reference sequence). The CDR3 length is 14 residues. The CDR3 DNA reads TGCAGTGCTAGAGAGGTGGGGCTGAACAATGAGCAGTTCTTC. This encodes CSAREVGLNNEQFF.

V gene TRBV20-1 combines with J gene TRBJ1-4, with TRBD1 identical over 7 bases. Per germline, CDR1 DFQATT and CDR2 SNEGSKA (reference sequence). The CDR3 loop spans 14 amino acids. V shed 3 bases, J shed 8 bases, and the junction held 9 bases outside the gene matches. The CDR3 DNA is TGCAGTGCTAGTTCAGGGACAGCCCCAGAAAAACTGTTTTTT. This sequence encodes CSASSGTAPEKLFF.

This clonotype was counted at least ten times. The chain carries TRBV7-2 and TRBJ2-5, with a possible D match to TRBD2 (5 bases). Germline CDR1 SGHTA, CDR2 FQGNSA. V lost 2 bases and J 5 bases, leaving 12 bases between the germline ends. The CDR3 sequence is 14 residues long. This CDR3 is CASSLYGRGETQYF. The CDR3 region has the DNA TGTGCCAGCAGCTTATATGGCCGAGGGGAGACCCAGTACTTC.

This clonotype was seen many times. The chain carries TRBV6-2 or TRBV6-3 and TRBJ2-1; no clear D. The V end was cut by 0 bases, the J end by 10 bases, with 10 bases between. CDR1 MNHEY and CDR2 SVGEGT come from the germline V gene. CDR3 length: 13 residues. CDR3: CASSYSPSAEQFF. The DNA of the CDR3 is TGTGCCAGCAGTTACTCGCCCAGCGCCGAGCAGTTCTTC.

There are a few counts of this clonotype. J is TRBJ1-1 and V is TRBV6-2 or TRBV6-3; D uncertain. Germline V gives CDR1 MNHEY, CDR2 SVGEGT. The V and J ends lost 3 bases and 1 base respectively, with 9 bases between them. This CDR3 has 14 residues. This CDR3 reads CASSYNSRNTEAFF. The CDR3 DNA reads TGTGCCAGCAGTTATAACTCGAGGAACACTGAAGCTTTCTTT.

The J gene is TRBJ2-1, the V gene TRBV12-3 or TRBV12-4; 7 bases line up with TRBD2. Trimming took 3 bases from V and 7 from J; bases not matched to a gene: 6. The CDR3 is made up of 14 amino acids. The CDR3, as DNA: TGTGCCAGCAGTTTCGGCGGGGGTATAAATGAGCAGTTCTTC. It codes for CASSFGGGINEQFF.

This clonotype is a singleton in its sample. The V call is TRBV20-1, the J call TRBJ1-6, with 7 nucleotides matching TRBD1. Germline CDR1 is DFQATT and CDR2 is SNEGSKA (reference sequence). CDR3 length: 20 amino acids. V was clipped by 4 bases and J by 3 bases; unmatched bases: 21. The CDR3 DNA is TGCAGTGCTACCCGACAGGGCGGGATAGGGCGTTTGCTCTATAATTCACCCCTCCACTTT. Translating gives CSATRQGGIGRLLYNSPLHF.

This clonotype was detected once. A much larger clone differs by one base, so this may be a read error. This chain links TRBV6-2 or TRBV6-3 with TRBJ2-7, with D uncertain. The germline V gene encodes CDR1 MNHEY and CDR2 SVGEGT. The CDR3 runs to 12 residues. Here the CDR3 reads CTSSYPVPAQYF. DNA for the CDR3: TGTACCAGCAGTTACCCCGTTCCGGCCCAGTACTTC.